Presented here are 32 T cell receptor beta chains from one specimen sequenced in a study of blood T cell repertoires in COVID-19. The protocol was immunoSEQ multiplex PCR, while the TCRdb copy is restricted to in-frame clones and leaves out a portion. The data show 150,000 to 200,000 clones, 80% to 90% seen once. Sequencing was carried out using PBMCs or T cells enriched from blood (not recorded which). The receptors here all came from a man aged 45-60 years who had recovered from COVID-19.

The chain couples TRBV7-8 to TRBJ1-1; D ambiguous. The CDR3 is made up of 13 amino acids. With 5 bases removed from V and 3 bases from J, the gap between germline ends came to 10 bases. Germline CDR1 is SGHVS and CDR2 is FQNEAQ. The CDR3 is CASSQGRYTEAFF. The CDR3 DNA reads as TGTGCCAGCAGCCAAGGGAGGTACACTGAAGCTTTCTTT.

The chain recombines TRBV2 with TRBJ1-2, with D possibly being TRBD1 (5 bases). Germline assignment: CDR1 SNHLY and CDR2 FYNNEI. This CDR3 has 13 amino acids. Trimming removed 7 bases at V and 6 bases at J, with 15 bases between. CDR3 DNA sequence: TGTGCCAGCACCGAGGTCAGGGCCCATGGCTACACCTTC. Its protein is CASTEVRAHGYTF. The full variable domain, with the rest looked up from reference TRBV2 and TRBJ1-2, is EPEVTQTPSHQVTQMGQEVILRCVPISNHLYFYWYRQILGQKVEFLVSFYNNEISEKSEIFDDQFSVERPDGSNFTLKIRSTKLEDSAMYFCASTEVRAHGYTFGSGTRLTVV.

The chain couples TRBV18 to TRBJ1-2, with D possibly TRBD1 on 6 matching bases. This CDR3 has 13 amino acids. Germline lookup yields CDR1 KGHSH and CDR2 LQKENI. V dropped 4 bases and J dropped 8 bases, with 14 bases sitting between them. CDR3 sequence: CASSQAHRDGYTF. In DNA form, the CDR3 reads TGTGCCAGCTCACAGGCCCACAGGGACGGCTACACCTTC.

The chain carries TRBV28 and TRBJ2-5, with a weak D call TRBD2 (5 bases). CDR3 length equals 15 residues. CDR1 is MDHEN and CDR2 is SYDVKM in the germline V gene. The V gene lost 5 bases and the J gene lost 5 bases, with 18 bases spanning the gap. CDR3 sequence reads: CASSLLPWRGETQYF. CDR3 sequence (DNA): TGTGCCAGCAGTCTTCTACCCTGGAGAGGGGAGACCCAGTACTTC.

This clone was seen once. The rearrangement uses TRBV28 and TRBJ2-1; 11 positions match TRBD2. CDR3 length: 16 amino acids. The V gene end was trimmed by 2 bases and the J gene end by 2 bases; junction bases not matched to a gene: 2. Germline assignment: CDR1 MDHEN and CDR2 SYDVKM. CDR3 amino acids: CASSLEGLAAYNEQFF. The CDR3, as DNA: TGTGCCAGCAGTTTAGAGGGACTAGCGGCCTACAATGAGCAGTTCTTC.

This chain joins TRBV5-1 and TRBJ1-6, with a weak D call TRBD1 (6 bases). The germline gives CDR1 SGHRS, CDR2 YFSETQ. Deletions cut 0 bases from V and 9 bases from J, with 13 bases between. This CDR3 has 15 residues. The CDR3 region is CASSLAGTSVSPLHF. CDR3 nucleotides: TGCGCCAGCAGCTTGGCCGGGACATCGGTTTCACCCCTCCACTTT.

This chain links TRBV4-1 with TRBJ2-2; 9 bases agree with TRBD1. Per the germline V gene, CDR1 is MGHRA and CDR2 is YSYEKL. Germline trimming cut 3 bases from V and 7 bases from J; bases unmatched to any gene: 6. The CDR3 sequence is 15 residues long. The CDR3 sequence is CASSHTGGSGGELFF. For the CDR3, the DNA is TGCGCCAGCAGCCACACAGGGGGCTCAGGCGGGGAGCTGTTTTTT.

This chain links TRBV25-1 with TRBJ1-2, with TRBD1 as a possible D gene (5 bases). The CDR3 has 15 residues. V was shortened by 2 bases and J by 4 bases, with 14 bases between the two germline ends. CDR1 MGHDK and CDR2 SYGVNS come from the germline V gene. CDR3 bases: TGTGCCAGCAGTGAAATAGCGGCAGGGCGCTATGGCTACACCTTC. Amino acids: CASSEIAAGRYGYTF.

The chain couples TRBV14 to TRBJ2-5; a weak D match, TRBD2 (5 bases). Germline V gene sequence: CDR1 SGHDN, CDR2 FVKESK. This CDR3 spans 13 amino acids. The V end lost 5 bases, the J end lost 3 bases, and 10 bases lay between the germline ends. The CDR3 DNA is TGTGCCAGCAGCAGATTCGGGGAAGAGACCCAGTACTTC. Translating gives CASSRFGEETQYF.

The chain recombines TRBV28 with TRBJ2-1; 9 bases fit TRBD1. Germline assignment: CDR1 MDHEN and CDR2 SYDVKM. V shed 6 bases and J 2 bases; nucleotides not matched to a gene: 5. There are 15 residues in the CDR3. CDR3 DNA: TGTGCCAGCAGGAATCGGGACAGGGCCTACAATGAGCAGTTCTTC. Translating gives CASRNRDRAYNEQFF.

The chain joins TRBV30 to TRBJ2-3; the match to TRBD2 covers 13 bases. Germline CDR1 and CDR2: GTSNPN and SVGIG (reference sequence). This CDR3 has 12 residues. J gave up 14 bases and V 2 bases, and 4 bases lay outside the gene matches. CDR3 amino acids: CAWSSTSGGRYF. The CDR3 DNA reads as TGTGCCTGGAGTTCGACTAGCGGGGGGCGGTATTTT.

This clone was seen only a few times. CDR3 nucleotide sequence: TGTGCCAGCAGCCCCTCCAGGGTTTCGTATGGCTACACCTTC. It codes for CASSPSRVSYGYTF. V usage is TRBV9 and J usage is TRBJ1-2, with D possibly being TRBD1 (5 bases). This CDR3 region has 14 residues. Germline V gene data show CDR1 as SGDLS and CDR2 as YYNGEE. Trimming took off 4 bases at V and 5 bases at J, with 15 bases between the two ends.

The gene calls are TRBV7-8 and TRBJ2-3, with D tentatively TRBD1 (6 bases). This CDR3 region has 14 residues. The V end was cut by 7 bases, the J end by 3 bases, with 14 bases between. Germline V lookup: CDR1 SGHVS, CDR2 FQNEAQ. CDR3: CASTYRDGTDTQYF. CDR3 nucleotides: TGTGCCAGCACGTACAGGGATGGGACAGATACGCAGTATTTT.

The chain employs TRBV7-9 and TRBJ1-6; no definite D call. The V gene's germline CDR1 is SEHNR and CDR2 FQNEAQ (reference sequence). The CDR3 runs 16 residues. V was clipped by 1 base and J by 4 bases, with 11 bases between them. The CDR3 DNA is TGTGCCAGCAGCTTAGAAGCCGAGACTTATAATTCACCCCTCCACTTT. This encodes CASSLEAETYNSPLHF.

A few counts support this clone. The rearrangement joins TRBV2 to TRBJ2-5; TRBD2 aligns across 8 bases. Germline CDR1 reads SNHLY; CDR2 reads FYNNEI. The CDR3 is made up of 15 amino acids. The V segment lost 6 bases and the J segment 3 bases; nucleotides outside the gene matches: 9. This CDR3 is CASRFGSGVKETQYF. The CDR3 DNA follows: TGTGCCAGCAGATTCGGTAGCGGGGTCAAAGAGACCCAGTACTTC.

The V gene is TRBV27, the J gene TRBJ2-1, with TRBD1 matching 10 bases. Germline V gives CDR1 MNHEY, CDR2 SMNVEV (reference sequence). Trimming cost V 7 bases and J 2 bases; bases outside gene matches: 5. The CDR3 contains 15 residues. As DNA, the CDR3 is TGTGCCAGCACCAAGGGGACAGGGGCCTACAATGAGCAGTTCTTC. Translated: CASTKGTGAYNEQFF.

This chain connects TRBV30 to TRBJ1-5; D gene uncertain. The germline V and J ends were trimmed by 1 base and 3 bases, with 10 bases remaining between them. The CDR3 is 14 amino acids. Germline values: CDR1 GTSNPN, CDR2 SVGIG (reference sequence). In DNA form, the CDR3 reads TGTGCCTGGAGTGCGACAAGTATCAATCAGCCCCAGCATTTT. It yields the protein CAWSATSINQPQHF.

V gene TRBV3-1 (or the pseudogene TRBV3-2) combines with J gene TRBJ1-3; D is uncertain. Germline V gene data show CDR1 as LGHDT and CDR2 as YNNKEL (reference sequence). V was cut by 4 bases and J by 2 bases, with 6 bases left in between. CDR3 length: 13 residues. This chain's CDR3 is CASSPRAGNTIYF. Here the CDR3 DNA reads TGTGCCAGCAGCCCCCGGGCTGGAAACACCATATATTTT.

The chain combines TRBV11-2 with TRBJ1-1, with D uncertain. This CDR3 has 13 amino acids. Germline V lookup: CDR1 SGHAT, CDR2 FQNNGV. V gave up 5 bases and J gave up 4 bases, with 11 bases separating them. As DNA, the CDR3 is TGTGCCAGCAGCCCACCGGGGATCACTGAAGCTTTCTTT. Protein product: CASSPPGITEAFF.

The CDR3 region has the DNA TGTGCCACGGGGAGACAGGGAAGTAATGAAAAACTGTTTTTT. It is translated as CATGRQGSNEKLFF. V and J are TRBV15 and TRBJ1-4; TRBD1 aligns across 7 bases. V was clipped by 9 bases and J by 4 bases; unmatched bases: 8. CDR3 length: 14 residues. The germline V gene encodes CDR1 LNHNV and CDR2 YYDKDF (reference sequence). Combining the CDR3 with reference TRBV15 and TRBJ1-4 gives the whole variable domain DAMVIQNPRYQVTQFGKPVTLSCSQTLNHNVMYWYQQKSSQAPKLLFHYYDKDFNNEADTPDNFQSRRPNTSFCFLDIRSPGLGDTAMYLCATGRQGSNEKLFFGSGTQLSVL.

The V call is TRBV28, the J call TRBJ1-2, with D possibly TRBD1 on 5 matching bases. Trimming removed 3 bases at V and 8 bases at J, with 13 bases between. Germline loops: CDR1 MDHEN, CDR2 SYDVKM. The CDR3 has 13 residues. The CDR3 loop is CASSLEGLRGYTF. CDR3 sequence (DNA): TGTGCCAGCAGTTTGGAGGGGTTGCGGGGCTACACCTTC.

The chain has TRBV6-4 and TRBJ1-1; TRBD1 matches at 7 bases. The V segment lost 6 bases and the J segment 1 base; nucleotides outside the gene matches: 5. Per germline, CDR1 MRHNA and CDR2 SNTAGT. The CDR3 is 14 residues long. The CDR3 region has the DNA TGTGCCAGCAGGAAGACAGGGACGAACACTGAAGCTTTCTTT. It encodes CASRKTGTNTEAFF.

The CDR3 spells CASSYSGETQYF. The CDR3 DNA reads as TGTGCCAGCAGTTACTCCGGAGAGACCCAGTACTTC. The chain is built from TRBV6-6 and TRBJ2-5; the D is unclear. CDR3 length equals 12 residues. V lost 0 bases and J lost 4, with 3 bases in between. Germline loops: CDR1 MNHNY, CDR2 SVGAGI (reference sequence).

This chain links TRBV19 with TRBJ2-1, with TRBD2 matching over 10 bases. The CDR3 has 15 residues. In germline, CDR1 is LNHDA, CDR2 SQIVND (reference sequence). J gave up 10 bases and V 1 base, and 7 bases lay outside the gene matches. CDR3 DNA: TGTGCCAGTAGTATAGCAGGGACTAGCGCCAGGGAGCAGTTCTTC. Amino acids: CASSIAGTSAREQFF.

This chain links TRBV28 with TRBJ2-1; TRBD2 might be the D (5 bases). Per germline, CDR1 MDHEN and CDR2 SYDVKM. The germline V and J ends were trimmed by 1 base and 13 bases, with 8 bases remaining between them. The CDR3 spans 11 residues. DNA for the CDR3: TGTGCCAGCAGTTTATTAGGGAGTCAGTTCTTC. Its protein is CASSLLGSQFF. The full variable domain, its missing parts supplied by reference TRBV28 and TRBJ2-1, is DVKVTQSSRYLVKRTGEKVFLECVQDMDHENMFWYRQDPGLGLRLIYFSYDVKMKEKGDIPEGYSVSREKKERFSLILESASTNQTSMYLCASSLLGSQFFGPGTRLTVL.

The CDR3 DNA follows: TGTGCCAGCAGTGAATCCTTTTTATCCGTCTATGGCTACACCTTC. Translation: CASSESFLSVYGYTF. The chain couples TRBV6-1 to TRBJ1-2; D is ambiguous. Trimming cost V 2 bases and J 4 bases, with 14 bases left between them. The CDR3 covers 15 residues. Germline CDR1 reads MNHNS; CDR2 reads SASEGT.

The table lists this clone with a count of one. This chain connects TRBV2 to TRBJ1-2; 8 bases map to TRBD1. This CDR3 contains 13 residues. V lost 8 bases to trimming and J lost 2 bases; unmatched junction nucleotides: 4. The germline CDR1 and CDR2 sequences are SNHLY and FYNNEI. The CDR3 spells CASGGQANYGYTF. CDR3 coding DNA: TGTGCCAGCGGGGGACAGGCAAACTATGGCTACACCTTC.

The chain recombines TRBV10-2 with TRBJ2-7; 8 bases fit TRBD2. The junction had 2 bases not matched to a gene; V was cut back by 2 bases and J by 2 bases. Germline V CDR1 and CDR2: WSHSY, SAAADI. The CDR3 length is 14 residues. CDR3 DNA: TGCGCCAGCAGTGAGAAGCGGGGGACCTACGAGCAGTACTTC. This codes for CASSEKRGTYEQYF.

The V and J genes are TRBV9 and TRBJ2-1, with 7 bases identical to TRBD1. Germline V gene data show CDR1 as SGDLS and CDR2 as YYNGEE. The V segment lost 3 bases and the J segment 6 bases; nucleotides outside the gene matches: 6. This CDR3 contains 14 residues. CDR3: CASSAATGPNEQFF. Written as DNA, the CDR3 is TGTGCCAGCAGCGCCGCGACAGGGCCCAATGAGCAGTTCTTC.

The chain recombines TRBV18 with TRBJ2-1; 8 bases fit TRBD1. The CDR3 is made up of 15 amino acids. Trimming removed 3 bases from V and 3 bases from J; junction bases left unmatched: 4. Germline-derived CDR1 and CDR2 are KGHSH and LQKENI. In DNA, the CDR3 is TGTGCCAGCTCACCCGGACAGGGATACTACAATGAGCAGTTCTTC. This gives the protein CASSPGQGYYNEQFF.

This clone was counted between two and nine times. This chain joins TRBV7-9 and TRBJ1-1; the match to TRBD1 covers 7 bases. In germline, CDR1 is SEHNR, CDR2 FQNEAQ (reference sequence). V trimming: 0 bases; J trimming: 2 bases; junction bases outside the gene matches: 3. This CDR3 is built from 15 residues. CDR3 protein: CASSLAGTENTEAFF. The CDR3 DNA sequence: TGTGCCAGCAGCTTAGCGGGGACAGAAAACACTGAAGCTTTCTTT.

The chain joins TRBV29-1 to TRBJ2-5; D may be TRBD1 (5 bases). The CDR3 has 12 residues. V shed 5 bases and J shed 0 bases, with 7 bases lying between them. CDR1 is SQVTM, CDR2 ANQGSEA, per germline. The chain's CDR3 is CSVFRDQETQYF. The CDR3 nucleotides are TGCAGCGTTTTCAGGGACCAAGAGACCCAGTACTTC.